This TCR beta chain was profiled in a study of blood T cell repertoires in COVID-19. Study-level background: Spain, Italy and the United States supplied samples that represented acute and convalescent COVID-19. From T cells, B-cell-depleted T cells, or PBMCs came the material, which was cDNA or gDNA.

Trimming at V came to 0 bases and at J to 9 bases, leaving 8 bases not matched to a gene. CDR3 length equals 16 residues. Germline values: CDR1 SGDLS, CDR2 YYNGEE. This clone was counted between two and nine times. Under the authors' procedure: Counts of nucleated cells, estimated from reference gene primer amplification, were obtained. TCRdb's copy holds only in-frame clones and misses some; the assay was immunoSEQ multiplex PCR. The DNA was the basis for D and trimming; V, J and clone size are from that table. In the table there are tens of thousands of clones, about 83% of which are singletons. The sequence derives from a woman aged 70 to 79 with acute or convalescent COVID-19. The chain employs TRBV9 and TRBJ2-1, with 11 nucleotides matching TRBD2. Sequenced input: peripheral blood. CDR3: CASSVEVAGGPSEQFF. The DNA for the CDR3 is TGTGCCAGCAGCGTAGAAGTAGCGGGGGGGCCCAGTGAGCAGTTCTTC.